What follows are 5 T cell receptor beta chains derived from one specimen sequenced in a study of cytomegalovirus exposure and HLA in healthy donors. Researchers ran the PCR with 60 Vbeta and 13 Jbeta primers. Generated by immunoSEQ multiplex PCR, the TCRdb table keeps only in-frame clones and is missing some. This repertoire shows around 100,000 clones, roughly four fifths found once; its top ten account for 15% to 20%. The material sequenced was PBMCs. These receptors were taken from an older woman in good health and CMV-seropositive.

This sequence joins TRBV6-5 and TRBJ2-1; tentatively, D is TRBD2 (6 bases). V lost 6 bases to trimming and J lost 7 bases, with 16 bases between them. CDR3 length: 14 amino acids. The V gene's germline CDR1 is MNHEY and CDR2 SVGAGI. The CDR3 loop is CASSRAGIRNEQFF. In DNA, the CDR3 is TGTGCCAGCAGCCGGGCGGGGATAAGGAATGAGCAGTTCTTC.

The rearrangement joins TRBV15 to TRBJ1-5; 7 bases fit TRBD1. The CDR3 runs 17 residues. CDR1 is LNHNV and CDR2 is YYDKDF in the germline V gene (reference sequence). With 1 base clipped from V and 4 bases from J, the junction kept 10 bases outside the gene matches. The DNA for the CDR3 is TGTGCCACCAGCAGAGGATTACAGGACAGGCATAATCAGCCCCAGCATTTT. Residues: CATSRGLQDRHNQPQHF.

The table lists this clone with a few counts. DNA of the CDR3: TGTGCCAGCAGCAGGGACTACTATAGCAATCAGCCCCAGCATTTT. It yields the protein CASSRDYYSNQPQHF. This chain connects TRBV11-2 to TRBJ1-5; a possible D gene is TRBD1 (5 bases). This CDR3 is 15 amino acids long. Germline CDR1 reads SGHAT; CDR2 reads FQNNGV. Trimming removed 5 bases from V and 0 bases from J, with 11 bases in between.

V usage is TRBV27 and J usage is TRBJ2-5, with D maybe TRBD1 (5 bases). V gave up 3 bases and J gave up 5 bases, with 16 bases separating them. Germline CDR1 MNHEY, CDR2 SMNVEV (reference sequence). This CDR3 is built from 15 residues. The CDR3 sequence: CASSFSRRVGETQYF. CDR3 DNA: TGTGCCAGCAGTTTCTCCCGCAGGGTAGGGGAGACCCAGTACTTC.

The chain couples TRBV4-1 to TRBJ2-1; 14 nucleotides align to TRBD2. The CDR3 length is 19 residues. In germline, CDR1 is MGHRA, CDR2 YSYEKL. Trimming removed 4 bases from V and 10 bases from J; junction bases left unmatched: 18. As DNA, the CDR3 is TGCGCCAGCAGCCGCAAAGATGCCCTGGGACTAGCGGGAGAATGGGAGCAGTTCTTC. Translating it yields CASSRKDALGLAGEWEQFF.